The 3 T cell receptor beta chains in this list originate from one sample, sequenced in a study of blood T cell repertoires in COVID-19. Generated by immunoSEQ multiplex PCR, the TCRdb table keeps only in-frame clones and is missing some. The sample includes 150,000 to 200,000 clones, roughly nine tenths of them seen just once. Sequenced material: peripheral blood. The source of these receptors is a woman in her sixties or seventies with COVID-19, enrolled during active disease.

This clone was counted once. This may stem from a read error, because a much larger clone lies one nucleotide away. The rearrangement uses TRBV3-1 (or the pseudogene TRBV3-2) and TRBJ1-5; TRBD1 matches 8 bases. V lost 5 bases and J lost 2; bases outside the gene matches: 2. There are 14 residues in the CDR3. Per germline, CDR1 LGHDT and CDR2 YNNKEL (reference sequence). The CDR3 DNA sequence: TGTGCCAGCAGCTCGACAGGGGGCAATCAGCCCCAGCATTTT. This sequence encodes CASSSTGGNQPQHF.

The chain couples TRBV20-1 to TRBJ1-1; D not resolved. The CDR3 sequence is 9 residues long. Germline V CDR1 and CDR2: DFQATT, SNEGSKA (reference sequence). Trimming shortened V by 0 bases and J by 11 bases, and 4 bases separated the two germline ends. CDR3 bases: TGCAGTGCTAGAGATGGCGCTTTCTTT. Translation: CSARDGAFF.

The J gene is TRBJ2-7, the V gene TRBV19; 7 bases fit TRBD2. The CDR3 spans 14 residues. Germline V gene data show CDR1 as LNHDA and CDR2 as SQIVND (reference sequence). V was pared by 5 bases and J by 4 bases, with 8 bases of the junction left unmatched. Here the CDR3 reads CASSPRLARYEQYF. The CDR3 DNA reads as TGTGCCAGTAGTCCCCGACTAGCACGGTACGAGCAGTACTTC. Full variable domain (outside the CDR3, taken from reference TRBV19 and TRBJ2-7): DGGITQSPKYLFRKEGQNVTLSCEQNLNHDAMYWYRQDPGQGLRLIYYSQIVNDFQKGDIAEGYSVSREKKESFPLTVTSAQKNPTAFYLCASSPRLARYEQYFGPGTRLTVT.